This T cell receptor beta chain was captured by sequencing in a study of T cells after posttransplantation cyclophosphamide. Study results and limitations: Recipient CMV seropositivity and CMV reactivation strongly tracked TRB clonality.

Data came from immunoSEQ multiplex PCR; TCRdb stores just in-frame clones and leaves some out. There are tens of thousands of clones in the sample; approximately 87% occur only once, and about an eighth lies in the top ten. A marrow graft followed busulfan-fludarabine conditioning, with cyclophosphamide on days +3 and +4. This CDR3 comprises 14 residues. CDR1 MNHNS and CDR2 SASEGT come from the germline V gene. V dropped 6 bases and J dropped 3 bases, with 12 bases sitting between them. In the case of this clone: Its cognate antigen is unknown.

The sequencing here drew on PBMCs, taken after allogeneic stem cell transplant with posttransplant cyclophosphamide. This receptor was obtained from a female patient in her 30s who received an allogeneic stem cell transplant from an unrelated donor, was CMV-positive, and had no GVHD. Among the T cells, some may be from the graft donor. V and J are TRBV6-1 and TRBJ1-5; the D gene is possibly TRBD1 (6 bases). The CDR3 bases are TGTGCCAGCAGCCTAGGACAGCTCAATCAGCCCCAGCATTTT. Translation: CASSLGQLNQPQHF.